This is a list of T cell receptor beta chains from one sample in a study of T cell responses to AZD1222 COVID-19 vaccine. The data were produced by immunoSEQ multiplex PCR, yet TCRdb's version contains in-frame clones alone and is incomplete. Of 95,000 to 150,000 clones listed, roughly 92% were seen once; the top ten hold approximately 1.5%. The sample was peripheral blood, taken on day 0 of AZD1222 vaccination. These receptors all stem from an adult in good health. Each CDR3 is given with its conserved first and last residue. The D gene is left open where the match is weak. The size field is filled for only some rows; it gives once, few, many or a size class.

D gene,clone size,J gene,V gene,CDR3 DNA,CDR3 protein
TRBD1,-,TRBJ1-2,TRBV2,TGTGCCAGCAGTCTCGGGACAGGGGGCGGCTATGGCTACACCTTC,CASSLGTGGGYGYTF
-,-,TRBJ1-1,TRBV7-9,TGTGCCAGCAGCCCCAATAGTTATAAGAACACTGAAGCTTTCTTT,CASSPNSYKNTEAFF
TRBD1,-,TRBJ1-6,TRBV18,TGTGCCAGCTCACCAGTGTCGGTGGGACAGACTAATTCACCCCTCCACTTT,CASSPVSVGQTNSPLHF
-,-,TRBJ1-1,TRBV2,TGTGCCAGCAGTGAATTCGGGCAGGGAGGGACTGAAGCTTTCTTT,CASSEFGQGGTEAFF
-,-,TRBJ2-1,TRBV7-9,TGTGCCAGCAGCTTAGGAGGGGGTGTAGGCTCCTACAATGAGCAGTTCTTC,CASSLGGGVGSYNEQFF
-,-,TRBJ1-2,TRBV7-9,TGTGCCAGCAGCTTAGATATCAGGGACTATGGCTACACCTTC,CASSLDIRDYGYTF
-,-,TRBJ1-1,TRBV6-5,TGTGCCAGCAATAAATACGGAGGCGGAAACACTGAAGCTTTCTTT,CASNKYGGGNTEAFF
-,-,TRBJ1-3,TRBV18,TGTGCCAGCTCCCCAGACTACCAAAACACCATATATTTT,CASSPDYQNTIYF
-,-,TRBJ1-3,TRBV5-8,TGTGCCAGCCGGTTTGGGGGGTCTGGAAACACCATATATTTT,CASRFGGSGNTIYF
-,-,TRBJ1-3,TRBV4-1,TGCGCCAGCAGCCAGTCAGGGGCTTATGGTGGAAACACCATATATTTT,CASSQSGAYGGNTIYF
TRBD2,once,TRBJ2-2,TRBV30,TGTGCCTGGAGTGATCGGGAGGGCCGGGACACCGGGGAGCTGTTTTTT,CAWSDREGRDTGELFF
TRBD1,-,TRBJ2-3,TRBV23-1,TGCGCCAGCAGTCAACCGTTAGACAGGGGCCCGCCAGATACGCAGTATTTT,CASSQPLDRGPPDTQYF
TRBD2,-,TRBJ2-7,TRBV6-6,TGTGCCAGCAGGGTATCTAGCGGGGGAGAAACCTACGAGCAGTACTTC,CASRVSSGGETYEQYF
-,-,TRBJ2-2,TRBV19,TGTGCCAGTAGTGGGGGGAACACCGGGGAGCTGTTTTTT,CASSGGNTGELFF
-,-,TRBJ2-2,TRBV9,TGTGCCAGCAGCTCCCAGCTGGGCACCGGGGAGCTGTTTTTT,CASSSQLGTGELFF
TRBD1,-,TRBJ1-2,TRBV19,TGTGCCAGTATACCGACAGGGAGCGGCTATGGCTACACCTTC,CASIPTGSGYGYTF
-,-,TRBJ1-5,TRBV19,TGTGCCAGTAGTACACAGGCAGGGCAGCCCCAGCATTTT,CASSTQAGQPQHF
TRBD1,few,TRBJ1-6,TRBV7-2,TGTGCCAGCAGTTTAAGGAGCGGGACAGGGTTTAATTCACCCCTCCACTTT,CASSLRSGTGFNSPLHF
-,-,TRBJ1-2,TRBV11-1,TGTGCCAGCAGCTTAGCGACCTCGGGCTACACCTTC,CASSLATSGYTF
TRBD1,-,TRBJ1-2,TRBV29-1,TGCAGCGGCCTAGTGGCAGGGGGCGGTGGCTACACCTTC,CSGLVAGGGGYTF
-,-,TRBJ1-2,TRBV4-2,TGTGCCAGCAGCCAAGACTCCCTATCGGGGGGTAACTATGGCTACACCTTC,CASSQDSLSGGNYGYTF
TRBD2,few,TRBJ2-1,TRBV12-5,TGTGCTAGTGGTTTGGGAATAGCGGGAGACTACAATGAGCAGTTCTTC,CASGLGIAGDYNEQFF
-,-,TRBJ1-1,TRBV6-5,TGTGCCAGCCTCTACCGGGGGACGGGGAACACTGAAGCTTTCTTT,CASLYRGTGNTEAFF
-,-,TRBJ1-1,TRBV5-1,TGCGCCAGCACTAGGCAGGGGTCTGAAGCTTTCTTT,CASTRQGSEAFF
TRBD1,-,TRBJ2-7,TRBV5-1,TGCGCCAGCAGCTTGGACCAGGACAGGGAAGGAGTTTTC,CASSLDQDREGVF
-,-,TRBJ1-5,TRBV3-1/TRBV3-2,TGTGCCAGCAGCCCTAGCTCTGGAGCCAATCAGCCCCAGCATTTT,CASSPSSGANQPQHF
-,-,TRBJ2-1,TRBV7-8,TGTGCCAGCAGCACGGGACGGTCCTACAATGAGCAGTTCTTC,CASSTGRSYNEQFF
-,-,TRBJ1-4,TRBV6-6,TGTGCCAGCAGTGGTCGGGACCCAACAACTAATGAAAAACTGTTTTTT,CASSGRDPTTNEKLFF
-,-,TRBJ2-2,TRBV6-2/TRBV6-3,TGTGCCAGCAGCCCCCAGGGAGTCGGGGAGCTGTTTTTT,CASSPQGVGELFF
-,-,TRBJ2-3,TRBV10-3,TGTGCCATCAGTTACCAAGGGCGCACAGATACGCAGTATTTT,CAISYQGRTDTQYF
TRBD1,-,TRBJ1-1,TRBV27,TGTGCCAGCAGTCTCCCGGACAGGGGGGGTGAAGCTTTCTTT,CASSLPDRGGEAFF
-,-,TRBJ2-6,TRBV27,TGTGCCAGCAGATTTAGCATAGGCTCCAACGTCCTGACTTTC,CASRFSIGSNVLTF
-,few,TRBJ2-2,TRBV5-1,TGCGCCAGCAGCTTGGTCCCGCGCTCCGGGGAGCTGTTTTTT,CASSLVPRSGELFF
TRBD1,-,TRBJ1-5,TRBV4-2,TGTGCCAGCAGCCAAAGGACAGGGGGGCATCAGCCCCAGCATTTT,CASSQRTGGHQPQHF
-,-,TRBJ2-7,TRBV2,TGTGCCAGCAGTGAAGCAGGGGCAGGTAGGTGCGAGCAGTACTTC,CASSEAGAGRCEQYF
-,-,TRBJ1-1,TRBV6-1,TGTGCCAGCAGTGCCAAGGGGGGTATGAAGAACACTGAAGCTTTCTTT,CASSAKGGMKNTEAFF
TRBD2,-,TRBJ2-3,TRBV7-9,TGTGCCAGCAGCTGGGGACTATCCACAGATACGCAGTATTTT,CASSWGLSTDTQYF
-,-,TRBJ1-2,TRBV5-1,TGCGCCAGCAGCTCTGGGGCGGGACCCTTTACGGCTGGCTACACCTTC,CASSSGAGPFTAGYTF
-,-,TRBJ2-1,TRBV7-8,TGTGCCAGCAGTTCCCGGGGGAGCTCCTACAATGAGCAGTTCTTC,CASSSRGSSYNEQFF